The 4 T cell receptor beta chains presented below share a single source sample, sequenced in a study of T cell changes during pregnancy in multiple sclerosis. Only in-frame clones appear in the TCRdb table, and some are missing; sequencing was by immunoSEQ multiplex PCR. Seen here are around 100,000 clones, roughly nine tenths observed once, and the top ten hold about 3%. Sample: peripheral blood, taken after pregnancy. The receptors were sampled from a female donor with multiple sclerosis, enrolled in a pregnancy study.

The gene calls are TRBV29-1 and TRBJ2-2; 7 bases map to TRBD1. Per germline, CDR1 SQVTM and CDR2 ANQGSEA. The CDR3 sequence is 14 residues long. With V trimmed by 6 bases and J by 4 bases, 8 bases remained unmatched. The CDR3 sequence is CSVTGVPSTGELFF. For the CDR3, the DNA is TGCAGCGTCACAGGGGTTCCGAGCACCGGGGAGCTGTTTTTT.

The chain combines TRBV4-1 with TRBJ2-1; 10 bases map to TRBD2. Germline V lookup: CDR1 MGHRA, CDR2 YSYEKL. J lost 0 bases, V lost 3 bases, and 11 bases had no gene match. CDR3 length: 19 residues. The CDR3 sequence is CASSHLQRGGEGSYNEQFF. As DNA, the CDR3 is TGCGCCAGCAGCCACCTACAGCGGGGGGGGGAGGGCTCCTACAATGAGCAGTTCTTC.

The CDR3 here is CASSLSPDRGGRFERQPQHF. The DNA for the CDR3 is TGTGCCAGCAGCTTATCCCCGGACAGGGGGGGACGTTTTGAGCGCCAGCCCCAGCATTTT. J is TRBJ1-5 and V is TRBV7-8, with 10 nucleotides matching TRBD1. The CDR3 covers 20 residues. J lost 7 bases, V lost 2 bases, and 20 bases had no gene match. Germline V gene lookup returns CDR1 SGHVS and CDR2 FQNEAQ.

CDR3 sequence reads: CASSYSIKRETQYF. CDR3 bases: TGTGCCAGCAGTTACTCGATAAAGCGAGAGACCCAGTACTTC. V is TRBV6-6 and J is TRBJ2-5, with D unresolved. Germline V gene lookup returns CDR1 MNHNY and CDR2 SVGAGI (reference sequence). Trimming removed 0 bases from V and 4 bases from J, with 9 bases in between. This CDR3 has 14 amino acids.